This T cell receptor beta chain was captured by sequencing in a study of beta chain features in type 1 diabetes. Study at large: Similarity in age, gender and cell yields was seen between patients and healthy donors. Broader study findings: Unsettled here was the matter of whether HLA type influences TCRB rearrangement.

Cell sorting via CD45RO/CCR7/CD25/CD127/CD95/CD27 was performed to obtain CD4+ naive, central memory, regulatory and stem cell-like memory cells. This CDR3 is built from 13 residues. J gave up 9 bases and V 4 bases, and 5 bases lay outside the gene matches. CDR1 and CDR2 from the germline V gene are LNHDA and SQIVND (reference sequence). Since all of the isolated RNA was reverse transcribed, expressed TCRB transcripts were what got sequenced. Measured with immunoSEQ multiplex PCR; TCRdb has only the in-frame clones, and not every one. The data contain hundreds of thousands of clones, about 29% of them seen just once; the ten biggest clones take up 0.05% to 0.065%. In regard to this clone: Its antigen is currently unknown.

Sequenced sample: naive CD4+ T cells from blood. The chain links TRBV19 to TRBJ2-7; 11 bases line up with TRBD2. This receptor was taken from a man aged 18 to 30 in good health. Written as DNA, the CDR3 is TGTGCCAGTAGTACTACTAGCGGGAGCAGGCAGTACTTC. It codes for CASSTTSGSRQYF.